The T cell receptor (beta chain) under discussion was sequenced for a study of T cells after yellow fever vaccination. Only a few counts were recorded for this clonotype. TCRdb re-called the 5' RACE reads with MiXCR, one entry per CDR3 protein. This sample carries some 350,000 distinct CDR3 sequences, 3% to 4.5% of them seen once, and the ten largest clones take around 24%. The CDR3 loop spans 15 amino acids. The V end lost 4 bases, the J end lost 2 bases, and 15 bases lay between the germline ends. CDR1 and CDR2 (germline): MNHEY, SVGEGT. The TCR comes from a man between 18 and 35 years old who received the YFV17D yellow fever vaccine. The sequenced sample was PBMCs, obtained 5 days after the yellow fever booster vaccination. V usage is TRBV6-2 or TRBV6-3 and J usage is TRBJ2-7; D could derive from TRBD1 or TRBD2 (5 bases each). This CDR3 reads CASSSAWDEAYEQYV. DNA of the CDR3: TGTGCCAGCAGTTCCGCCTGGGACGAAGCCTACGAGCAGTACGTC.